What follows are 18 T cell receptor beta chains derived from one specimen sequenced in a study of blood T cell repertoires in COVID-19. The protocol was immunoSEQ multiplex PCR, while the TCRdb copy is restricted to in-frame clones and leaves out a portion. The sample has roughly 130,000 clones, approximately 79% seen once; the top ten hold under 4.5%. The sample taken for sequencing was peripheral blood. The receptors originated from a man in his sixties with acute or convalescent COVID-19.

The rearrangement links TRBV19 to TRBJ1-5; D perhaps matches TRBD1 (5 bases). Germline loops: CDR1 LNHDA, CDR2 SQIVND (reference sequence). The V and J ends lost 5 bases and 3 bases respectively, with 20 bases between them. This CDR3 is built from 17 residues. The CDR3 here is CASSFPGGTFDNQPQHF. The CDR3 DNA follows: TGTGCCAGTAGTTTCCCTGGAGGGACTTTCGACAATCAGCCCCAGCATTTT.

The chain couples TRBV2 to TRBJ1-1, with D hard to call. Germline lookup yields CDR1 SNHLY and CDR2 FYNNEI. The CDR3 covers 13 residues. With 4 bases removed from V and 3 bases from J, the gap between germline ends came to 9 bases. The CDR3 loop is CASSAPRDTEAFF. Here the CDR3 DNA reads TGTGCCAGCAGTGCCCCTCGGGACACTGAAGCTTTCTTT.

The chain joins TRBV21-1 to TRBJ2-1; the DNA was not used to check the table's D call, TRBD1. TRBV21-1 is recorded as a pseudogene. This CDR3 spans 15 amino acids. CDR3 protein: CASSKMTGSYNEQFF. In DNA, the CDR3 is TGTGCCAGCAGCAAGATGACAGGTTCCTACAATGAGCAGTTCTTC.

This CDR3 reads CASSQGLKNIQYF. For the CDR3, the DNA is TGTGCCAGCAGCCAGGGGCTCAAAAACATTCAGTACTTC. V usage is TRBV2 and J usage is TRBJ2-4, with a tentative D call TRBD1 (6 bases). This CDR3 region has 13 residues. V was shortened by 6 bases and J by 3 bases, with 9 bases between the two germline ends. Germline CDR1 reads SNHLY; CDR2 reads FYNNEI.

The rearrangement joins TRBV3-1 (or the pseudogene TRBV3-2) to TRBJ1-4; D is perhaps TRBD1 (6 bases). This CDR3 has 15 residues. V lost 2 bases and J lost 8, with 15 bases in between. CDR1 and CDR2 from the germline V gene are LGHDT and YNNKEL (reference sequence). The CDR3 DNA reads TGTGCCAGCAGCCAAAGAACAGGGCCCTTCGAAAAACTGTTTTTT. Its translation is CASSQRTGPFEKLFF.

The rearrangement uses TRBV5-1 and TRBJ2-7, with 15 bases aligning to TRBD2. This CDR3 has 17 residues. Germline V gene lookup returns CDR1 SGHRS and CDR2 YFSETQ. V lost 4 bases to trimming and J lost 0 bases; unmatched junction nucleotides: 5. CDR3 sequence: CASSPGLAGGSSYEQYF. The CDR3 coding sequence is TGCGCCAGCAGCCCGGGACTAGCGGGAGGTAGCTCCTACGAGCAGTACTTC.

This clone appeared a few times. The V and J genes are TRBV7-8 and TRBJ2-7; TRBD1 matches 10 bases. The CDR3 spans 15 residues. Germline CDR1 and CDR2: SGHVS and FQNEAQ. V trimming: 5 bases; J trimming: 3 bases; junction bases outside the gene matches: 7. CDR3: CASSPRGQGNYEQYF. In DNA, the CDR3 is TGTGCCAGCAGCCCGAGGGGACAGGGGAACTACGAGCAGTACTTC.

The V and J genes are TRBV11-2 and TRBJ1-6, with unresolved D. This CDR3 spans 19 amino acids. The germline V gene encodes CDR1 SGHAT and CDR2 FQNNGV. V was clipped by 5 bases and J by 0 bases, with 20 bases between them. The CDR3 sequence is CASSPRLEGLSSYNSPLHF. The CDR3 region has the DNA TGTGCCAGCAGCCCGCGGTTGGAGGGTCTTAGCTCCTATAATTCACCCCTCCACTTT.

V is TRBV29-1 and J is TRBJ1-2; 10 bases map to TRBD1. V was pared by 7 bases and J by 4 bases, with 6 bases of the junction left unmatched. Germline CDR1 is SQVTM and CDR2 is ANQGSEA. The CDR3 has 13 residues. The DNA of the CDR3 is TGCAGCGACGGGACAGGGGACAGCTATGGCTACACCTTC. Protein: CSDGTGDSYGYTF.

The chain employs TRBV4-3 and TRBJ1-1; tentatively, D is TRBD1 (5 bases). V shed 0 bases and J shed 2 bases, with 13 bases lying between them. Germline V gives CDR1 LGHNA, CDR2 YSLEER. The CDR3 extends over 16 amino acids. Here the CDR3 DNA reads TGCGCCAGCAGCCAAGATCTGTTAGGGGTAAACACTGAAGCTTTCTTT. Its protein product is CASSQDLLGVNTEAFF.

The chain joins TRBV19 to TRBJ2-3, with TRBD2 matching 9 bases. The ends lost 3 bases at V and 3 bases at J; junction bases unmatched: 4. Germline CDR1 is LNHDA and CDR2 is SQIVND (reference sequence). The CDR3 sequence is 15 residues long. CDR3 sequence reads: CASSMGSGGTDTQYF. In DNA, the CDR3 is TGTGCCAGTAGTATGGGTAGCGGGGGAACAGATACGCAGTATTTT.

The chain uses TRBV7-2 and TRBJ2-2, with D hard to call. V lost 5 bases and J 3 bases, leaving 10 bases between the germline ends. CDR3 size: 14 residues. CDR1 is SGHTA, CDR2 FQGNSA, per germline. The CDR3 coding sequence is TGTGCCAGCAGCCTCGACTTCGACACCGGGGAGCTGTTTTTT. Amino acids: CASSLDFDTGELFF. The full variable domain, completed using reference TRBV7-2 and TRBJ2-2, is GAGVSQSPSNKVTEKGKDVELRCDPISGHTALYWYRQSLGQGLEFLIYFQGNSAPDKSGLPSDRFSAERTGGSVSTLTIQRTQQEDSAVYLCASSLDFDTGELFFGEGSRLTVL.

The chain couples TRBV5-4 to TRBJ2-7; 8 nucleotides line up with TRBD2. Looked up from germline, CDR1 is SGHNT and CDR2 is YYREEE (reference sequence). The CDR3 consists of 15 residues. J was trimmed by 1 base and V by 5 bases; bases with no gene match: 8. The CDR3 loop is CASSFSGIGSYEQYF. The CDR3 DNA is TGTGCCAGCAGTTTTAGCGGGATAGGGTCCTACGAGCAGTACTTC.

The rearrangement links TRBV4-3 to TRBJ1-2; 7 nucleotides match TRBD1. Germline values: CDR1 LGHNA, CDR2 YSLEER. CDR3 size: 17 residues. Trimming removed 2 bases from V and 4 bases from J; junction bases left unmatched: 13. The DNA of the CDR3 is TGCGCCAGCAGCCAATCAACGACAGGGAGTGACTTCTATGGCTACACCTTC. As protein: CASSQSTTGSDFYGYTF.

V is TRBV6-2 or TRBV6-3 and J is TRBJ2-7; the D gene is possibly TRBD2 (6 bases). This CDR3 comprises 14 residues. V was trimmed by 2 bases and J by 7 bases, leaving 15 bases between them. Germline V CDR1 and CDR2: MNHEY, SVGEGT. The CDR3, as DNA: TGTGCCAGCAGTTACGCCGGGCCACGGGGGGAGCAGTACTTC. Translated: CASSYAGPRGEQYF.

This rearrangement joins TRBV12-5 to TRBJ2-3, with 14 bases identical to TRBD2. CDR1 and CDR2 from the germline V gene are LGHNT and FRNRAP. Trimming removed 3 bases from V and 8 bases from J; junction bases left unmatched: 13. The CDR3 runs to 18 residues. The CDR3 spells CASGFLGTSGSRGGTQYF. CDR3 coding DNA: TGTGCTAGTGGTTTTTTGGGGACTAGCGGGAGCAGGGGAGGTACGCAGTATTTT. Supplemented by reference TRBV12-5 and TRBJ2-3, the full variable domain reads DARVTQTPRHKVTEMGQEVTMRCQPILGHNTVFWYRQTMMQGLELLAYFRNRAPLDDSGMPKDRFSAEMPDATLATLKIQPSEPRDSAVYFCASGFLGTSGSRGGTQYFGPGTRLTVL.

This clone was seen just once. This chain uses TRBV7-9 with TRBJ1-1, with D perhaps TRBD1 (6 bases). There are 15 residues in the CDR3. The germline CDR1 and CDR2 sequences are SEHNR and FQNEAQ (reference sequence). The V end was cut by 5 bases, the J end by 1 base, with 14 bases between. CDR3 sequence: CASSVSLGGNTEAFF. The CDR3 bases are TGTGCCAGCAGCGTTAGCCTAGGGGGGAACACTGAAGCTTTCTTT. Full variable domain (outside the CDR3, taken from reference TRBV7-9 and TRBJ1-1): DTGVSQNPRHKITKRGQNVTFRCDPISEHNRLYWYRQTLGQGPEFLTYFQNEAQLEKSRLLSDRFSAERPKGSFSTLEIQRTEQGDSAMYLCASSVSLGGNTEAFFGQGTRLTVV.

This chain connects TRBV11-2 to TRBJ1-4; the D gene is possibly TRBD1 (5 bases). Germline assignment: CDR1 SGHAT and CDR2 FQNNGV. The germline V and J ends were trimmed by 1 base and 7 bases, with 10 bases remaining between them. The length of the CDR3 is 14 residues. The CDR3 protein is CASSLAQGSEKLFF. CDR3 nucleotide sequence: TGTGCCAGCAGCTTAGCCCAGGGATCTGAAAAACTGTTTTTT.